The sequence of this T cell receptor beta chain was determined in a study of control samples from healthy donors and cancer patients. This CDR3 contains 15 residues. Germline V gene data show CDR1 as MNHEY and CDR2 as SVGEGT. The trim removed 2 bases at V and 2 bases at J, leaving 1 base unmatched. Libraries were prepared by immunoSEQ multiplex PCR; TCRdb keeps only in-frame clonotypes and omits some of them. The sample shows about 180,000 clones, 90% of them seen only once. Input material: blood. This TCR came from a woman aged 45 to 65 in good health. V and J are TRBV6-2 or TRBV6-3 and TRBJ2-3, with TRBD2 identical over 10 bases. The CDR3 bases are TGTGCCAGCAGTTACAGCGGGAGGGCCACAGATACGCAGTATTTT. Protein sequence: CASSYSGRATDTQYF.